This entry describes one T cell receptor (beta chain). The target antigen is unknown. This CDR3 spans 15 amino acids. Per germline, CDR1 SGHRS and CDR2 YFSETQ. V was clipped by 0 bases and J by 6 bases; unmatched bases: 7. This specimen belongs to a study of early T cells in non-severe SARS-CoV-2 infection. Across the study: The chains were unpaired, and the sequenced material was bulk RNA from unsorted whole blood.

Unique molecular identifiers were attached to individual cDNA molecules. TCRdb reprocessed the 5' RACE reads via MiXCR and lists one record per CDR3 protein. The sample comprises 45,000 to 70,000 distinct CDR3 sequences, around 10% of which are singletons, and 9.5% to 13% rests with the top ten. Study-wide results and caveats: Missing private and CD4 specificities, VDJdb matching favored anti-spike CD8 responses.

Material for sequencing was whole blood. This clonotype was obtained from an adult who was a healthcare worker with PCR-confirmed SARS-CoV-2 infection or an uninfected control (not recorded which). The J gene is TRBJ2-7, the V gene TRBV5-1; TRBD2 aligns across 9 bases. The DNA for the CDR3 is TGCGCCAGCAGCTTGGCCCTAGCGGGGATGGTCGAGCAGTACTTC. It specifies CASSLALAGMVEQYF.